These T cell receptor beta chains were read from a single sample in a study of blood T cell repertoires in COVID-19. The assay was immunoSEQ multiplex PCR, and TCRdb's table has in-frame clones only and misses some. The data hold around 320,000 clones, with nearly 90% observed a single time. The sequenced material came from PBMCs or T cells enriched from blood (not recorded which). The origin of the receptors is a woman in her late teens or twenties with acute COVID-19. Each CDR3 is given with its conserved first and last residue. Each record gives: J gene, V gene, D gene, clone size, CDR3 DNA, CDR3 protein. D genes are given only for firm matches. Where a row states a size, it is once, few, many or the class of an expanded clone; other rows omit it.

J gene: TRBJ2-2
V gene: TRBV13
D gene: -
clone size: -
CDR3 DNA: TGTGCCAGCAGCTTAAAAGGGAGCGGGGAGCTGTTTTTT
CDR3 protein: CASSLKGSGELFF

J gene: TRBJ1-5
V gene: TRBV28
D gene: TRBD1
clone size: -
CDR3 DNA: TGTGCCAGCAGTTTCCCCGGACAGGGCAATCAGCCCCAGCATTTT
CDR3 protein: CASSFPGQGNQPQHF

J gene: TRBJ2-7
V gene: TRBV19
D gene: -
clone size: -
CDR3 DNA: TGTGCCACCACTTCCGGGAGTTCCAAGCAGTACTTC
CDR3 protein: CATTSGSSKQYF

J gene: TRBJ1-2
V gene: TRBV19
D gene: -
clone size: -
CDR3 DNA: TGTGCCAGTAGGGTGACAGGAATTCTCGATGGCTACACCTTC
CDR3 protein: CASRVTGILDGYTF

J gene: TRBJ1-6
V gene: TRBV24-1
D gene: TRBD1
clone size: -
CDR3 DNA: TGTGCCACCAGTGAAGGGGGACAGAAGCTTAATTCACCCCTCCACTTT
CDR3 protein: CATSEGGQKLNSPLHF

J gene: TRBJ1-1
V gene: TRBV29-1
D gene: TRBD1
clone size: -
CDR3 DNA: TGCAGCGTTGAAGAGGGACAGTACACTGAAGCTTTCTTT
CDR3 protein: CSVEEGQYTEAFF

J gene: TRBJ1-2
V gene: TRBV6-5
D gene: -
clone size: -
CDR3 DNA: TGTGCCAGCAAACAGGAAAAGAACTATGGCTACACCTTC
CDR3 protein: CASKQEKNYGYTF

J gene: TRBJ1-1
V gene: TRBV30
D gene: -
clone size: few
CDR3 DNA: TGTGCCTCGCCCGGGACACAAGGCCCCACTGAAGCTTTCTTT
CDR3 protein: CASPGTQGPTEAFF

J gene: TRBJ1-1
V gene: TRBV10-3
D gene: -
clone size: -
CDR3 DNA: TGTGCCATCAGTGAGTCTCCAGGGCTGGGCGGCACTGAAGCTTTCTTT
CDR3 protein: CAISESPGLGGTEAFF

J gene: TRBJ1-6
V gene: TRBV12-3/TRBV12-4
D gene: TRBD1
clone size: -
CDR3 DNA: TGTGCCAGCAGCACAGGGGATTCACCCCTCCACTTT
CDR3 protein: CASSTGDSPLHF

J gene: TRBJ2-7
V gene: TRBV3-1/TRBV3-2
D gene: TRBD2
clone size: -
CDR3 DNA: TGTGCCAGCAGTTTAGGGACTAGCGGGAGATCGGGGGCCTACGAGCAGTACTTC
CDR3 protein: CASSLGTSGRSGAYEQYF

J gene: TRBJ2-2
V gene: TRBV7-6
D gene: -
clone size: -
CDR3 DNA: TGTGCCAGCAGCTCTCGGGAGGGGGAGCTGTTTTTT
CDR3 protein: CASSSREGELFF

J gene: TRBJ2-1
V gene: TRBV25-1
D gene: TRBD2
clone size: -
CDR3 DNA: TGTGCCAGCAGTGAATTCTTCGGGGGGGGAGGGAATGAGCAGTTCTTC
CDR3 protein: CASSEFFGGGGNEQFF

J gene: TRBJ2-2
V gene: TRBV5-4
D gene: TRBD1
clone size: -
CDR3 DNA: TGTGCCAGCAGCGTTGACAGGGGGCGGACCGGGGAGCTGTTTTTT
CDR3 protein: CASSVDRGRTGELFF

J gene: TRBJ2-5
V gene: TRBV12-5
D gene: -
clone size: -
CDR3 DNA: TGTGCTAGTGGTTTGACATACCAAGAGACCCAGTACTTC
CDR3 protein: CASGLTYQETQYF

J gene: TRBJ1-1
V gene: TRBV27
D gene: TRBD1
clone size: once
CDR3 DNA: TGTGCCAGCAGTTCCCTGGGACAGACCCTTGAAGCTTTCTTT
CDR3 protein: CASSSLGQTLEAFF

J gene: TRBJ2-3
V gene: TRBV5-1
D gene: TRBD2
clone size: -
CDR3 DNA: TGCGCCAGCAGCCGGGCGGGAGGCACAGATACGCAGTATTTT
CDR3 protein: CASSRAGGTDTQYF

J gene: TRBJ1-2
V gene: TRBV5-1
D gene: TRBD1
clone size: -
CDR3 DNA: TGCGCCAGCAGCTTGCAACAGGGGGGTAACTATGGCTACACCTTC
CDR3 protein: CASSLQQGGNYGYTF

J gene: TRBJ1-6
V gene: TRBV15
D gene: -
clone size: -
CDR3 DNA: TGTGCCACCAGCAGAGAGAGGGTCTCAAGTAATTCACCCCTCCACTTT
CDR3 protein: CATSRERVSSNSPLHF

J gene: TRBJ2-1
V gene: TRBV28
D gene: -
clone size: -
CDR3 DNA: TGTGCCAGCAGGGAGGGAGCCTCCTACAATGAGCAGTTCTTC
CDR3 protein: CASREGASYNEQFF

J gene: TRBJ2-1
V gene: TRBV4-2
D gene: TRBD2
clone size: -
CDR3 DNA: TGTGCCAGCAGCCAAGATATCACTAGCGGGAGTATCGATGAGCAGTTCTTC
CDR3 protein: CASSQDITSGSIDEQFF

J gene: TRBJ2-7
V gene: TRBV27
D gene: -
clone size: -
CDR3 DNA: TGTGCCAGCAGTTTATTTGGTCAAGGGGACTACGAGCAGTACTTC
CDR3 protein: CASSLFGQGDYEQYF

J gene: TRBJ1-1
V gene: TRBV11-3
D gene: -
clone size: once
CDR3 DNA: TGTGCCAGCAGCTCGCGGACTGAAGCTTTCTTT
CDR3 protein: CASSSRTEAFF

J gene: TRBJ1-4
V gene: TRBV5-1
D gene: -
clone size: -
CDR3 DNA: TGCGCCAGCAGCTTGGTAGGCAGGGAAAATGAAAAACTGTTTTTT
CDR3 protein: CASSLVGRENEKLFF

J gene: TRBJ2-5
V gene: TRBV11-2
D gene: TRBD1
clone size: -
CDR3 DNA: TGTGCCAGCAGCTCCATCCCGGGACAGCAAGAGACCCAGTACTTC
CDR3 protein: CASSSIPGQQETQYF

J gene: TRBJ2-2
V gene: TRBV6-5
D gene: TRBD2
clone size: -
CDR3 DNA: TGTGCCACGTATTTAGCGGGTCACACCGGGGAGCTGTTTTTT
CDR3 protein: CATYLAGHTGELFF